Listed here are 18 T cell receptor beta chains from one sample, sequenced in a study of PD-L1 blockade in urothelial cancer. Generated by immunoSEQ multiplex PCR, the TCRdb table keeps only in-frame clones and is missing some. This table holds around 63,000 clones, roughly 79% found once. Described time point: pretreatment peripheral blood. Material: PBMCs, obtained around atezolizumab (anti-PD-L1) treatment. The source of these receptors is a man between 65 and 79 years old with urothelial cancer.

V usage is TRBV5-5 and J usage is TRBJ1-2; D not resolved. V lost 0 bases to trimming and J lost 3 bases, with 9 bases between them. The CDR3 covers 14 residues. Per the germline V gene, CDR1 is SGHKS and CDR2 is YYEKEE (reference sequence). CDR3 nucleotide sequence: TGTGCCAGCAGCTTGGCGACTGTCGACTATGGCTACACCTTC. This codes for CASSLATVDYGYTF.

This clone was counted a few times. This sequence joins TRBV7-2 and TRBJ2-7; 8 bases line up with TRBD2. The ends lost 1 base at V and 7 bases at J; junction bases unmatched: 9. Germline values: CDR1 SGHTA, CDR2 FQGNSA. This CDR3 is 15 amino acids long. CDR3 sequence (DNA): TGTGCCAGCAGCTTAGTAGCGGGGCGTACGCCGGAGCAGTACTTC. This encodes CASSLVAGRTPEQYF.

This rearrangement joins TRBV5-1 to TRBJ2-1; TRBD2 might be the D (6 bases). Germline V lookup: CDR1 SGHRS, CDR2 YFSETQ. The CDR3 is 17 amino acids. Trimming pared 3 bases from V and 0 bases from J, leaving 16 bases between. CDR3 sequence (DNA): TGCGCCAGCAGCTCTTACCTAGCGTCGAGCTCCTACAATGAGCAGTTCTTC. Its translation is CASSSYLASSSYNEQFF.

V usage is TRBV19 and J usage is TRBJ2-1; 11 nucleotides align to TRBD2. Germline values: CDR1 LNHDA, CDR2 SQIVND (reference sequence). J gave up 4 bases and V 5 bases, and 7 bases lay outside the gene matches. This CDR3 region has 16 residues. The CDR3 bases are TGTGCCAGTAGTCCTAGCGGGAGGACACTATACAATGAGCAGTTCTTC. This sequence encodes CASSPSGRTLYNEQFF.

This chain uses TRBV5-6 with TRBJ2-5, with D perhaps TRBD1 (6 bases). Germline V gene sequence: CDR1 SGHDT, CDR2 YYEEEE. The ends were cut back, 1 base at V and 4 bases at J, with 17 bases in the middle. The CDR3 totals 16 residues. The CDR3 DNA is TGTGCCAGCAGCTTGATCGGCAGGGGAGAAACAGAGACCCAGTACTTC. Residues: CASSLIGRGETETQYF.

The chain is built from TRBV5-1 and TRBJ1-2; 8 bases align to TRBD1. V gave up 3 bases and J gave up 6 bases; unmatched junction bases: 4. The CDR3 is 13 residues long. Germline V gene lookup returns CDR1 SGHRS and CDR2 YFSETQ. The CDR3 reads CASSWTGSDGYTF. CDR3 nucleotides: TGCGCCAGCAGCTGGACAGGGAGCGATGGCTACACCTTC. The whole variable domain, filled in from reference TRBV5-1 and TRBJ1-2, reads KAGVTQTPRYLIKTRGQQVTLSCSPISGHRSVSWYQQTPGQGLQFLFEYFSETQRNKGNFPGRFSGRQFSNSRSEMNVSTLELGDSALYLCASSWTGSDGYTFGSGTRLTVV.

The chain joins TRBV28 to TRBJ1-1; a possible D gene is TRBD1 (6 bases). Germline loops: CDR1 MDHEN, CDR2 SYDVKM. The CDR3 is 13 amino acids. V lost 1 base to trimming and J lost 3 bases, with 6 bases between them. In DNA, the CDR3 is TGTGCCAGCAGTTTATCAGGGGACACTGAAGCTTTCTTT. Translated: CASSLSGDTEAFF.

The rearrangement links TRBV10-3 to TRBJ1-6; D gene uncertain. The CDR3 length is 13 residues. The ends were cut back, 10 bases at V and 4 bases at J, with 11 bases in the middle. Germline lookup yields CDR1 ENHRY and CDR2 SYGVKD. The CDR3 loop is CATRRDYNSPLHF. CDR3 nucleotide sequence: TGTGCCACCCGCCGGGATTATAATTCACCCCTCCACTTT.

V gene TRBV5-1 combines with J gene TRBJ1-5; no reliable D call. Looked up from germline, CDR1 is SGHRS and CDR2 is YFSETQ. This CDR3 is built from 15 residues. Trimming stripped 0 bases from V and 2 bases from J, with 9 bases between. The CDR3 sequence: CASSLGIEGNQPQHF. CDR3 sequence (DNA): TGCGCCAGCAGCTTGGGCATTGAGGGCAATCAGCCCCAGCATTTT.

V and J are TRBV28 and TRBJ1-5; 10 bases match TRBD1. Germline lookup yields CDR1 MDHEN and CDR2 SYDVKM. V was clipped by 4 bases and J by 6 bases; unmatched bases: 9. CDR3 length: 16 residues. Written as DNA, the CDR3 is TGTGCCAGCAGTTCCCCGGGACAGGGGAGAGGTCAGCCCCAGCATTTT. Amino acid sequence: CASSSPGQGRGQPQHF.

The chain is built from TRBV4-3 and TRBJ2-2; 10 bases align to TRBD2. Germline values: CDR1 LGHNA, CDR2 YSLEER. The CDR3 sequence is 16 residues long. V lost 5 bases, J lost 4 bases, and 7 bases stayed unmatched. The CDR3 reads CASSKSLAGVTGELFF. The CDR3, as DNA: TGCGCCAGCAGCAAATCCCTAGCGGGAGTCACCGGGGAGCTGTTTTTT.

The chain combines TRBV28 with TRBJ2-1; 13 nucleotides agree with TRBD2. Germline V gene lookup returns CDR1 MDHEN and CDR2 SYDVKM. V trimming: 9 bases; J trimming: 5 bases; junction bases outside the gene matches: 10. This CDR3 is 16 amino acids long. CDR3 in amino acids: CASHLGGTSGNNEQFF. CDR3 in DNA: TGTGCCAGTCACCTGGGGGGGACTAGCGGGAACAATGAGCAGTTCTTC.

This chain joins TRBV5-1 and TRBJ2-1, with D tentatively TRBD1 (6 bases). Per germline, CDR1 SGHRS and CDR2 YFSETQ. The CDR3 runs 15 residues. Trimming left V 1 base short and J 4 bases short, with 12 bases between. CDR3 sequence: CASSLSPTGYNEQFF. As DNA, the CDR3 is TGCGCCAGCAGCTTGAGTCCTACAGGGTACAATGAGCAGTTCTTC.

The chain combines TRBV7-2 with TRBJ2-4, with a tentative D call TRBD1 (5 bases). Between the trimmed V and J ends, which lost 6 bases and 2 bases, there was a span of 14 bases. The CDR3 loop spans 15 amino acids. From germline, CDR1 is SGHTA and CDR2 FQGNSA. The CDR3 is CASSPGRESKNIQYF. The CDR3 nucleotides are TGTGCCAGCAGTCCAGGCAGGGAATCCAAAAACATTCAGTACTTC.

V is TRBV27 and J is TRBJ1-6; the D is unclear. CDR1 and CDR2 from the germline V gene are MNHEY and SMNVEV (reference sequence). The CDR3 extends over 15 amino acids. The germline V and J ends were trimmed by 4 bases and 9 bases, with 16 bases remaining between them. In DNA, the CDR3 is TGTGCCAGCAGTTCCGATCGTCCGGGTGCTTCACCCCTCCACTTT. Encoded protein: CASSSDRPGASPLHF.

The genes are TRBV4-2 and TRBJ2-3; 10 bases agree with TRBD1. CDR3 size: 15 residues. The V gene's germline CDR1 is LGHNA and CDR2 YNFKEQ. The J segment lost 4 bases and the V segment lost 1 base, leaving 2 bases of the junction unmatched. The CDR3 region has the DNA TGTGCCAGCAGCCAAGGGACAGGGGGGGCAGATACGCAGTATTTT. Its protein is CASSQGTGGADTQYF.

CDR3 amino acids: CASSFRTPAYEQYF. CDR3 DNA: TGTGCCAGCAGTTTTCGAACACCAGCCTACGAGCAGTACTTC. The rearrangement uses TRBV6-1 and TRBJ2-7, with unresolved D. Germline CDR1 and CDR2: MNHNS and SASEGT. With 5 bases removed from V and 2 bases from J, the gap between germline ends came to 13 bases. CDR3 length: 14 residues.

The V call is TRBV15, the J call TRBJ2-6, with TRBD2 as a possible D gene (5 bases). CDR1 and CDR2 from the germline V gene are LNHNV and YYDKDF (reference sequence). The CDR3 runs to 17 residues. The ends were cut back, 1 base at V and 0 bases at J, with 10 bases in the middle. The CDR3 coding sequence is TGTGCCACCAGCAGAGGGGCTGGGAGCTCTGGGGCCAACGTCCTGACTTTC. Its translation is CATSRGAGSSGANVLTF. Using reference TRBV15 and TRBJ2-6 for the parts outside the CDR3, the full variable domain is DAMVIQNPRYQVTQFGKPVTLSCSQTLNHNVMYWYQQKSSQAPKLLFHYYDKDFNNEADTPDNFQSRRPNTSFCFLDIRSPGLGDTAMYLCATSRGAGSSGANVLTFGAGSRLTVL.